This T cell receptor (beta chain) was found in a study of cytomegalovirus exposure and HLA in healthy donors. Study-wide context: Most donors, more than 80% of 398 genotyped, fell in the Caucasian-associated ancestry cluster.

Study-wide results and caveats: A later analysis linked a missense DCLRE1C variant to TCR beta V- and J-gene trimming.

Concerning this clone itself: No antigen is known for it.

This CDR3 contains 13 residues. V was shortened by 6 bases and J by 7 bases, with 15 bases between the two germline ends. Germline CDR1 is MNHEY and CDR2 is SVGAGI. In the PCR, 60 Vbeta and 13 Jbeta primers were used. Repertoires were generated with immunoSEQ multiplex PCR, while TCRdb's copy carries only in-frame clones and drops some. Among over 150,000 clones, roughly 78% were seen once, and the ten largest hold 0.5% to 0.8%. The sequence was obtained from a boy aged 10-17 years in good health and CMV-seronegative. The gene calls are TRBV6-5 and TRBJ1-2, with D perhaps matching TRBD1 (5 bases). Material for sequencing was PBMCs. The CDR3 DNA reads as TGTGCCAGCAGGCCAGGGAGGGCTGGTGGCTACACCTTC. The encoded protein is CASRPGRAGGYTF.